This TCR beta chain was sequenced for a study of T cells expressing NK-cell markers. CDR1 is WSHSY, CDR2 SAAADI, per germline. This CDR3 region has 20 residues. From its re-call of the 5' RACE reads, TCRdb lists each CDR3 protein once, without DNA. The table counts about 380,000 distinct CDR3 sequences; 5.2% lies in the top ten. The chain carries TRBV10-2 and TRBJ2-4; with no DNA, the TCRdb D assignment of TRBD1 cannot be verified. Sequenced material: blood T cells: a sorted CD56 or NKG2C T cell subset, CD4+ or CD8+ T cells, or bulk PBMC T cells (not recorded which). This clonotype was obtained from a man aged 18-69 years in good health. The CDR3 here is CASSEKGARRGGLAKNIQYF.